This TCR beta chain comes out of a study of shared clonotypes between healthy human individuals (dated by TCRdb to 2018 to 2021). About the full investigation: A couple of women and a few men aged 18 to 49 years were included in the cohort. For each donor, CD4 naive and CD4 memory were each given three plates, CD8 naive was given two plates, and CD8 memory was given one plate. To estimate repertoire size and how much clonotype sharing occurs between individuals, the study deeply sequenced the blood TCR repertoires of five healthy adults. Different laboratories and diverse techniques were used to prepare libraries and sequence TCR repertoires, to increase sequencing depth and limit assay-specific biases. Each donor's leukapheresis produced roughly between roughly 0.85 and 10 billion PBMCs. Study-wide findings and limitations: Estimated clonotype richness was generally larger for naive than for memory subsets. Sampling was limited to blood, and TCR repertoires in tissue likely differ from TCR repertoires in blood. Because the study included only a small number of donors, the genetic and exposure-history diversity represented was limited. Even with the large sequencing depth, rarefaction of the sorted-subset datasets indicated that sequencing was incomplete. Higher generation probabilities were observed for clonotypes shared by all four sorted-subset donors than for non-shared clonotypes. When a handful of donors were compared, the shared fraction of clonotypes was around 5% for naive CD4, around 3.6% for naive CD8, more than 2% for memory CD4, and 0.35% to 0.4% for memory CD8. Based on pairwise subsampling, the degree of clonotype sharing among donors was expected to be affected by sequencing depth.

V was cut back by 1 base and J by 2 bases, leaving a gap of 10 bases between them. The CDR3, cysteine through phenylalanine, is 15 amino acids long. The retained sequence is limited to the CDR3, 45 bases, with the frame set at the first base. The germline V gene encodes CDR1 SGHVS and CDR2 FNYEAQ. A note on this clone: Its cognate antigen has yet to be identified. No much larger clonotype is one base removed from it; base qualities were not supplied.

CD8 naive samples were CD45RO-negative cells positively selected for CCR7, giving a CD45RA+CCR7+ population that excluded TemRA cells. Donors were healthy HIV-negative adults with no recently reported acute infections or vaccinations. Only Caucasian adults living in Nashville, Tennessee, USA were represented among the donors. Blood was collected by leukapheresis, and PBMCs were isolated by Ficoll-Histopaque density gradient centrifugation and then cryopreserved in liquid nitrogen vapor phase. Analytical flow cytometry was used to check the purity and quantity of each magnetically sorted T cell population. Genomic DNA was isolated from each sorted fraction and quantified by UV absorbance on a Nanodrop 2000c. TCR CDR3 regions were amplified from genomic DNA by multiplex PCR using the deep immunoSEQ assay. Extracted genomic DNA from each cell subset was spread evenly across all wells of several immunoSEQ 96-well plates, with each plate serving as a replicate. For sorted subsets, about 200 ng genomic DNA, equal to tens of thousands of T cell genomes, was loaded into each replicate PCR. Purified libraries were quantified with a Qubit 3.0 fluorometer, sized on a Bioanalyzer 2100, and re-quantified with the KAPA Library Quantification kit. A separate single-read 150-cycle Illumina NextSeq 550 flow cell was used to sequence each immunoSEQ 96-well plate. The study's own analysis went as follows. Because the immunoSEQ output held only junctional sequences and lacked quality scores, the filtering could not match the filtering applied to full-length reads. Sequences were annotated with PyIR, a Python wrapper for IgBLAST v1.9, using IMGT germline references to assign V/J genes and CDR3. Reads with weak V/J assignments (E-value above 1e-6), missing CDR3, stop codons, out-of-frame junctions, or ambiguous translated residues were removed. V3J clonotypes were defined by identical inferred V gene, J gene, and CDR3 amino acid sequence. Percentage overlap between repertoires was computed as shared unique clonotypes divided by the size of the smaller repertoire. Richness of each repertoire was evaluated using RTK rarefaction, the Chao1 estimator, and Recon v2.1 estimates of unobserved clonotypes. Generation probabilities were computed with OLGA for all TCRbeta clonotypes obtained by the gDNA method from four donors. The immuneACCESS repertoire file appears here via TCRdb, limited to in-frame rearrangements. These files lack a portion of the clones; in checked studies, under half of the deficit traces to unresolved V genes, and the cause of the others is not known. The DNA gave D and trimming, while V, J and clone size come from that table. The sample table records some 2,000,000 clones; about 95% of these occur just once. In total, the top ten clones hold around 1.1% of the sample.

The chain couples TRBV7-6 to TRBJ2-3, with no D gene named confidently. This TCR was sampled from a man aged 18 to 35 in good health. Specimen: naive CD8+ T cells sorted from blood. The intended sense of this specimen's cell subset or site label: CD45RA+CCR7+. The CDR3 has the sequence CASSLDVRDTDTQYF. The DNA sequence reads TGTGCCAGCAGCTTAGACGTCCGCGACACAGATACGCAGTATTTT.